This T cell receptor beta chain was sequenced during a study of control samples from healthy donors and cancer patients. Libraries were prepared by immunoSEQ multiplex PCR; TCRdb keeps only in-frame clonotypes and omits some of them. This table has 130,000 to 150,000 clones, about 90% appearing once. The CDR3 spans 18 residues. J gave up 2 bases and V 4 bases, and 15 bases lay outside the gene matches. Germline lookup yields CDR1 MDHEN and CDR2 SYDVKM. The clonotype was recovered from a man aged 30 to 39 in good health. Sequenced material: blood. This chain joins TRBV28 and TRBJ2-3, with 7 bases aligning to TRBD1. The DNA of the CDR3 is TGTGCCAGCAGTTACTCTCTACAGGGGACACTGATCACAGATACGCAGTATTTT. Translating gives CASSYSLQGTLITDTQYF. Combining the CDR3 with reference TRBV28 and TRBJ2-3 gives the whole variable domain DVKVTQSSRYLVKRTGEKVFLECVQDMDHENMFWYRQDPGLGLRLIYFSYDVKMKEKGDIPEGYSVSREKKERFSLILESASTNQTSMYLCASSYSLQGTLITDTQYFGPGTRLTVL.